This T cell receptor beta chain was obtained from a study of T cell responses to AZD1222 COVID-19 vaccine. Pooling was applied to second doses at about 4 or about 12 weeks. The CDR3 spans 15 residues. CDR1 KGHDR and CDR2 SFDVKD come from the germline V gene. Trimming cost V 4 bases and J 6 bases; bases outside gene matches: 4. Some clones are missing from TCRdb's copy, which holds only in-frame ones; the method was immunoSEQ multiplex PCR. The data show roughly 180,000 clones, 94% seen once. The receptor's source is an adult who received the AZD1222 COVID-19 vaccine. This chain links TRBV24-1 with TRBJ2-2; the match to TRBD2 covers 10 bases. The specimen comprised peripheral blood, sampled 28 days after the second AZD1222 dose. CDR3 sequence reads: CATSEPGLASGELFF. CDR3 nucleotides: TGTGCCACCAGTGAGCCGGGACTAGCGTCCGGGGAGCTGTTTTTT.